This T cell receptor (beta chain) was captured by sequencing in a study of tumor-infiltrating lymphocytes in primary liver carcinoma. Notes on the study in general: Found in all five tumor regions were only about 7-25% of top clones. The 250 largest clones made up significantly more of tumor than blood repertoires (p = 0.039).

A primer in the constant region served to generate TCR beta cDNA from 500 ng of total RNA. Generation of the TCR beta libraries relied on three nested multiplex PCR rounds using slightly modified ARM-PCR. A C-beta reverse primer was combined with TRBV1-TRBV30 forward primers in the first two PCR rounds, and each round had around 11 cycles. TCRdb re-derived calls from the multiplex PCR reads in MiXCR, one entry per CDR3 protein. The data show about 70,000 distinct CDR3 sequences, about 70% seen once. Starting material for RNA and DNA co-extraction consisted of about 19-32 mg of unsorted bulk tissue. The V gene's germline CDR1 is SGHAT and CDR2 FQNNGV. The CDR3 totals 15 residues. As for this clonotype: Its cognate antigen is unknown. At one boundary the junction diverges from the germline segment, which might be a read error.

The sequence was collected from a man between 40 and 49 years old with primary liver carcinoma and hepatitis B virus infection. Sequenced input: liver tumor tissue from sampling region 4. Described subset: tumor region T4, right-lateral pole. V is TRBV11-2 and J is TRBJ2-7; 9 nucleotides align to TRBD1. In nucleotides, the CDR3 is TGTGCCAGCAGCTCTACAGGGGGCCGGAAGTACGAGCAGTGTTTC. Translation: CASSSTGGRKYEQCF.